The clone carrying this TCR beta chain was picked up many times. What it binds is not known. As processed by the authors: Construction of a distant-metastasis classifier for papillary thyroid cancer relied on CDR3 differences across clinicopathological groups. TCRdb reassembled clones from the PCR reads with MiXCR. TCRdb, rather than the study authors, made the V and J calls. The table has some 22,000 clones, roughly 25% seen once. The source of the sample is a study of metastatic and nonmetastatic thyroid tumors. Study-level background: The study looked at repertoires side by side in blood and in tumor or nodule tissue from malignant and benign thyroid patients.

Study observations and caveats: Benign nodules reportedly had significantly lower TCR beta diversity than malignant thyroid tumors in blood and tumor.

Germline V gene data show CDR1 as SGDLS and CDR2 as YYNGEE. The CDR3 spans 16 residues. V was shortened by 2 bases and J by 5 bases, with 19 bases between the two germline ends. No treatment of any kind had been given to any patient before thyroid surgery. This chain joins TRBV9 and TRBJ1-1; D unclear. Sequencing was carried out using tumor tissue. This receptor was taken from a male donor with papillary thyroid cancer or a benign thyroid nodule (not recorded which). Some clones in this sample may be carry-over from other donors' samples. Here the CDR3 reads CASSVRENNARTEAFF. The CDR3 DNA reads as TGTGCCAGCAGCGTCCGGGAGAATAATGCTCGTACTGAAGCTTTCTTT.